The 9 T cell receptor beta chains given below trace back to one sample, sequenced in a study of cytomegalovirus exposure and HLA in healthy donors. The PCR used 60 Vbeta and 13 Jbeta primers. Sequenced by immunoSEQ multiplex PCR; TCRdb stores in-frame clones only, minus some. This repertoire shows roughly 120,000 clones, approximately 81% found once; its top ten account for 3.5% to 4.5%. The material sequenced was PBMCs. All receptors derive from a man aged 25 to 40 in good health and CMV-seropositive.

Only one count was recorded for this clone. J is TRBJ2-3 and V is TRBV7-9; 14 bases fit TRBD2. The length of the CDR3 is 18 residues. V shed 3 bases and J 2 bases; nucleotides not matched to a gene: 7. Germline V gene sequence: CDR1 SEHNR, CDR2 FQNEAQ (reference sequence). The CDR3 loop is CASSFGTSGSWLTDTQYF. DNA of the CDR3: TGTGCCAGCAGCTTTGGGACTAGCGGGAGCTGGCTCACAGATACGCAGTATTTT.

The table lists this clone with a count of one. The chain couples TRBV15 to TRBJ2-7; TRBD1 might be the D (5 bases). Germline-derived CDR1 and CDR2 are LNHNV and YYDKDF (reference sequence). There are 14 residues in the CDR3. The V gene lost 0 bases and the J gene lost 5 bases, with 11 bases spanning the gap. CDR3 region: CATSRDRAYDEQYF. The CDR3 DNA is TGTGCCACCAGCAGAGACAGGGCATACGACGAGCAGTACTTC.

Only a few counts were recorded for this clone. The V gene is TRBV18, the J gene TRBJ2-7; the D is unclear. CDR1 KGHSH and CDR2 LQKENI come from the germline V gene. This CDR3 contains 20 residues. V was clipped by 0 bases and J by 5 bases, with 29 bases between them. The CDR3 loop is CASSPPCCAEGATEPHEQYF. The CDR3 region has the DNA TGTGCCAGCTCACCACCCTGTTGCGCGGAAGGTGCAACGGAGCCACACGAGCAGTACTTC.

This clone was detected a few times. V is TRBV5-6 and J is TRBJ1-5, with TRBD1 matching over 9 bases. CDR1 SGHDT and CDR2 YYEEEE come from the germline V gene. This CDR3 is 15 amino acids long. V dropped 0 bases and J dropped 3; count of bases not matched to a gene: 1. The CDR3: CASSLGTGVNQPQHF. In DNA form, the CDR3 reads TGTGCCAGCAGCTTGGGGACAGGGGTCAATCAGCCCCAGCATTTT. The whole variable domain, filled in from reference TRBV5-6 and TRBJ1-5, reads DAGVTQSPTHLIKTRGQQVTLRCSPKSGHDTVSWYQQALGQGPQFIFQYYEEEERQRGNFPDRFSGHQFPNYSSELNVNALLLGDSALYLCASSLGTGVNQPQHFGDGTRLSIL.

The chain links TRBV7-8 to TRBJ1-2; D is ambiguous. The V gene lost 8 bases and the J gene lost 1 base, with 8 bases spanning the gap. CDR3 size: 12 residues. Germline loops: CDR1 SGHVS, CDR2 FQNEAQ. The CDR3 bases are TGTGCCAGCGGGCAGATTAACTATGGCTACACCTTC. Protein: CASGQINYGYTF.

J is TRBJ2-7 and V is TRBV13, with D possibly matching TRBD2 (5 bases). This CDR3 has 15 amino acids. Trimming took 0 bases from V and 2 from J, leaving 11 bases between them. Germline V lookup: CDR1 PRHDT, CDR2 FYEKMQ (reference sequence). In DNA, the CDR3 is TGTGCCAGCAGCTTAGGGGGAGTACCTCCCTACGAGCAGTACTTC. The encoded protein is CASSLGGVPPYEQYF.

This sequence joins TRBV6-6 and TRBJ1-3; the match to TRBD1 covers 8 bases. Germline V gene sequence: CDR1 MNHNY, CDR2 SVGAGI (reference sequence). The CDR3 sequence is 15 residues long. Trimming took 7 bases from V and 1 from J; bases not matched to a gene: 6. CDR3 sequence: CASNWDRISGNTIYF. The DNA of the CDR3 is TGTGCCAGCAATTGGGACAGGATATCTGGAAACACCATATATTTT.

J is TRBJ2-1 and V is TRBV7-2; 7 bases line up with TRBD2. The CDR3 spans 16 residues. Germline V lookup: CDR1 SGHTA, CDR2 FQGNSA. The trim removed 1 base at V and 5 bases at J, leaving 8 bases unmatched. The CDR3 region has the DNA TGTGCCAGCAGCTTAGACGCCAGCGGGGCAAACAATGAGCAGTTCTTC. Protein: CASSLDASGANNEQFF.

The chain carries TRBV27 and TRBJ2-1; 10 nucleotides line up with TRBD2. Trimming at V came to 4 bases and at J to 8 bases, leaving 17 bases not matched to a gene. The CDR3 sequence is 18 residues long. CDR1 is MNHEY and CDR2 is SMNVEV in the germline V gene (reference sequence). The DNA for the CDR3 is TGTGCCAGCAGTTCTCTCCTCTTCGAGCGGGGGGGCCTCTATGAGCAGTTCTTC. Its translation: CASSSLLFERGGLYEQFF.